One sample yielded the 28 T cell receptor beta chains listed below, sequenced in a study of blood T cell repertoires in COVID-19. The protocol was immunoSEQ multiplex PCR, while the TCRdb copy is restricted to in-frame clones and leaves out a portion. The sample holds roughly 360,000 clones, roughly 80% seen once. The sample consisted of peripheral blood. These receptors were obtained from a human donor with acute or convalescent COVID-19. The donor label of this sample is uncertain.

Note on this clone: The same CDR3 arises from other DNA sequences in this sample as well. The rearrangement uses TRBV5-6 and TRBJ1-2; D is possibly TRBD1 (6 bases). The V and J ends lost 3 bases and 5 bases respectively, with 8 bases between them. The length of the CDR3 is 12 residues. Germline V gene lookup returns CDR1 SGHDT and CDR2 YYEEEE. CDR3 nucleotide sequence: TGTGCCAGCAGCTCAACAGGGTATGGCTACACCTTC. As protein: CASSSTGYGYTF.

Comment on this clone: Other DNA sequences in the same sample also yield this CDR3. The rearrangement uses TRBV28 and TRBJ1-2; D unresolved. The CDR3 contains 12 residues. Germline CDR1 and CDR2: MDHEN and SYDVKM. The ends were cut back, 3 bases at V and 5 bases at J, with 7 bases in the middle. CDR3 in DNA: TGTGCCAGCAGTTTCGGAGGGTATGGCTACACCTTC. Protein product: CASSFGGYGYTF.

The V call is TRBV30, the J call TRBJ1-1, with 7 bases lining up with TRBD1. Per the germline V gene, CDR1 is GTSNPN and CDR2 is SVGIG (reference sequence). V lost 1 base and J lost 9; bases outside the gene matches: 8. The CDR3 loop spans 13 amino acids. The CDR3 DNA follows: TGTGCCTGGAGTGAACAGGGGTATTCGAAAGCTTTCTTT. Its protein product is CAWSEQGYSKAFF.

The chain carries TRBV6-2 or TRBV6-3 and TRBJ2-5; tentative D call: TRBD2 (5 bases). Germline loops: CDR1 MNHEY, CDR2 SVGEGT. This CDR3 region has 16 residues. The V and J ends lost 5 bases and 5 bases respectively, with 21 bases between them. CDR3 sequence (DNA): TGTGCCAGCAGTCGGACTCGGGGAATTAATCGGGAGACCCAGTACTTC. Translation gives CASSRTRGINRETQYF.

The rearrangement links TRBV5-1 to TRBJ2-1; TRBD2 might be the D (6 bases). The CDR3 contains 15 residues. Trimming cost V 4 bases and J 7 bases, with 18 bases left between them. Germline lookup yields CDR1 SGHRS and CDR2 YFSETQ. The CDR3 reads CASSTGLPLRNEQFF. Here the CDR3 DNA reads TGCGCCAGCAGCACGGGACTCCCCCTGCGGAATGAGCAGTTCTTC.

The V and J genes are TRBV10-3 and TRBJ2-7; 11 bases align to TRBD2. V gave up 2 bases and J gave up 5 bases; unmatched junction bases: 5. This CDR3 region has 15 residues. CDR1 is ENHRY and CDR2 is SYGVKD in the germline V gene. The CDR3 region is CAISEISGRGNEQYF. The CDR3 DNA reads TGTGCCATCAGTGAGATTAGCGGGAGGGGAAACGAGCAGTACTTC.

The chain has TRBV5-1 and TRBJ1-3; D might be TRBD1 (6 bases). This CDR3 is built from 13 residues. Trimming removed 4 bases at V and 4 bases at J, with 9 bases between. Germline CDR1 is SGHRS and CDR2 is YFSETQ. CDR3 nucleotides: TGCGCCAGCAGCCTTGGACAGGGAAACACCATATATTTT. Translation: CASSLGQGNTIYF.

The chain links TRBV18 to TRBJ1-1; D is ambiguous. The germline V gene encodes CDR1 KGHSH and CDR2 LQKENI. This CDR3 is 15 amino acids long. V was clipped by 2 bases and J by 1 base, with 11 bases between them. The CDR3 DNA reads TGTGCCAGCTCACCAACGACAAGTTCGAACACTGAAGCTTTCTTT. It translates to CASSPTTSSNTEAFF.

A few counts support this clone. The CDR3 DNA is TGCGCCAGCAGTCCCGCTGGACCCGGGACAGGGGGGACTTCTGAAGCTTTCTTT. This codes for CASSPAGPGTGGTSEAFF. J is TRBJ1-1 and V is TRBV10-2; the match to TRBD1 covers 11 bases. This CDR3 has 18 amino acids. The J segment lost 6 bases and the V segment lost 5 bases, leaving 17 bases of the junction unmatched. Per the germline V gene, CDR1 is WSHSY and CDR2 is SAAADI.

In this sample, this clone turned up many times. The chain links TRBV2 to TRBJ1-6; 8 nucleotides line up with TRBD1. Germline CDR1 SNHLY, CDR2 FYNNEI. This CDR3 spans 14 amino acids. Trimming at V came to 6 bases and at J to 6 bases, leaving 4 bases not matched to a gene. The CDR3: CASSRTGFNSPLHF. The CDR3 coding sequence is TGTGCCAGCAGCAGGACAGGGTTTAATTCACCCCTCCACTTT.

The V call is TRBV6-5, the J call TRBJ2-3; 9 bases agree with TRBD1. The ends lost 6 bases at V and 4 bases at J; junction bases unmatched: 8. Per the germline V gene, CDR1 is MNHEY and CDR2 is SVGAGI. This CDR3 is 15 amino acids long. The CDR3 loop is CASSVGTGQADTQYF. The CDR3 DNA follows: TGTGCCAGCAGCGTCGGGACAGGGCAAGCAGATACGCAGTATTTT.

The V call is TRBV5-4, the J call TRBJ1-6; 8 nucleotides align to TRBD1. The V gene end was trimmed by 6 bases and the J gene end by 10 bases; junction bases not matched to a gene: 12. CDR1 is SGHNT and CDR2 is YYREEE in the germline V gene (reference sequence). The CDR3 contains 15 residues. The CDR3 nucleotides read TGTGCCAGCAATTTAGACAGGGGCGTAGGGTCACCCCTCCACTTT. Its protein is CASNLDRGVGSPLHF.

The J gene is TRBJ2-5, the V gene TRBV19; tentatively, D is TRBD2 (5 bases). The ends were cut back, 6 bases at V and 1 base at J, with 6 bases in the middle. The CDR3 runs to 12 residues. Germline V gene lookup returns CDR1 LNHDA and CDR2 SQIVND (reference sequence). CDR3 DNA sequence: TGTGCCAGTAGCGGGGTCCAAGAGACCCAGTACTTC. Translated: CASSGVQETQYF.

The chain joins TRBV6-5 to TRBJ1-5; D perhaps matches TRBD1 (6 bases). Trimming pared 7 bases from V and 4 bases from J, leaving 11 bases between. The germline V gene encodes CDR1 MNHEY and CDR2 SVGAGI. The CDR3 runs to 13 residues. CDR3 nucleotides: TGTGCCAGCAAAAAACAGGGTAATCAGCCCCAGCATTTT. Amino acids: CASKKQGNQPQHF.

This clone was counted a single time. The genes are TRBV7-9 and TRBJ1-6; 8 nucleotides match TRBD1. V dropped 3 bases and J dropped 10; count of bases not matched to a gene: 11. The CDR3 contains 16 residues. Germline CDR1 and CDR2: SEHNR and FQNEAQ (reference sequence). CDR3 region: CASSLDAGQVTSPLHF. For the CDR3, the DNA is TGTGCCAGCAGCTTGGATGCGGGACAGGTTACATCACCCCTCCACTTT.

V is TRBV5-1 and J is TRBJ1-4; no reliable D call. CDR3 length equals 15 residues. The germline CDR1 and CDR2 sequences are SGHRS and YFSETQ. Trimming pared 0 bases from V and 4 bases from J, leaving 10 bases between. The CDR3 region has the DNA TGCGCCAGCAGCTTGGCAGCGGAAAATAATGAAAAACTGTTTTTT. This gives the protein CASSLAAENNEKLFF.

The chain has TRBV12-3 or TRBV12-4 and TRBJ1-2; D may be TRBD1 (6 bases). The CDR3 loop spans 13 amino acids. Trimming cost V 4 bases and J 8 bases, with 14 bases left between them. In nucleotides, the CDR3 is TGTGCCAGCAGTTCGCTGCAGGGGAGAGGCTACACCTTC. It yields the protein CASSSLQGRGYTF.

Only one count was recorded for this clone. The chain recombines TRBV19 with TRBJ1-3; D gene unclear. The CDR3 loop spans 14 amino acids. Germline CDR1 and CDR2: LNHDA and SQIVND (reference sequence). V lost 6 bases and J 3 bases, leaving 12 bases between the germline ends. CDR3 coding DNA: TGTGCCAGTAGCCGAGGAGGTTTTGGAAACACCATATATTTT. Amino acid sequence: CASSRGGFGNTIYF. The full variable domain, completed using reference TRBV19 and TRBJ1-3, is DGGITQSPKYLFRKEGQNVTLSCEQNLNHDAMYWYRQDPGQGLRLIYYSQIVNDFQKGDIAEGYSVSREKKESFPLTVTSAQKNPTAFYLCASSRGGFGNTIYFGEGSWLTVV.

The V and J genes are TRBV6-1 and TRBJ2-3; no clear D. The CDR3 length is 16 residues. V gave up 1 base and J gave up 2 bases, with 13 bases separating them. In germline, CDR1 is MNHNS, CDR2 SASEGT. Here the CDR3 reads CASSEDSVMPTDTQYF. In nucleotides, the CDR3 is TGTGCCAGCAGTGAAGACTCGGTAATGCCCACAGATACGCAGTATTTT.

CDR3 sequence reads: CASSSVHRGQPYEQYF. Written as DNA, the CDR3 is TGTGCCAGCAGCTCGGTCCACAGGGGGCAGCCCTACGAGCAGTACTTC. The chain uses TRBV5-6 and TRBJ2-7; 9 bases fit TRBD1. Germline CDR1 SGHDT, CDR2 YYEEEE. The CDR3 runs 16 residues. The ends lost 3 bases at V and 2 bases at J; junction bases unmatched: 9.

The J gene is TRBJ2-5, the V gene TRBV7-7, with 8 bases identical to TRBD2. The length of the CDR3 is 15 residues. Germline assignment: CDR1 SSHAT and CDR2 FNYEAQ (reference sequence). V gave up 2 bases and J gave up 4 bases; unmatched junction bases: 6. This CDR3 reads CASSLFGGASETQYF. The CDR3 bases are TGTGCCAGCAGCTTATTCGGGGGGGCCTCAGAGACCCAGTACTTC.

The rearrangement uses TRBV18 and TRBJ1-2; D may be TRBD1 (6 bases). CDR3 length: 15 residues. Germline CDR1 is KGHSH and CDR2 is LQKENI. Deletions cut 3 bases from V and 0 bases from J, with 11 bases between. The CDR3 is CASSPSTGSNYGYTF. The CDR3 bases are TGTGCCAGCTCACCCTCGACAGGATCTAACTATGGCTACACCTTC.

As regards this clone: At one boundary the junction diverges from the germline segment, which might be a read error. This rearrangement joins TRBV4-1 to TRBJ2-1, with 9 bases matching TRBD2. Germline CDR1 reads MGHRA; CDR2 reads YSYEKL. There are 15 residues in the CDR3. The CDR3 bases are TGCGCCTGCAGCCTTGGGGGCGGGGGGGCGTTTGAGCAGTTCTTC. This translates into CACSLGGGGAFEQFF.

In this sample, this clone turned up once. The rearrangement uses TRBV19 and TRBJ1-5; D uncertain. Germline V lookup: CDR1 LNHDA, CDR2 SQIVND (reference sequence). The CDR3 consists of 14 residues. Trimming removed 3 bases from V and 4 bases from J, with 10 bases in between. The CDR3 here is CASSISQTNQPQHF. CDR3 nucleotides: TGTGCCAGTAGTATCTCCCAGACAAATCAGCCCCAGCATTTT.

The CDR3 region is CASSNTAGGTEAFF. Written as DNA, the CDR3 is TGCGCCAGCAGTAACACAGCGGGGGGCACTGAAGCTTTCTTT. The chain recombines TRBV5-1 with TRBJ1-1, with D perhaps matching TRBD1 (5 bases). The CDR3 contains 14 residues. Germline values: CDR1 SGHRS, CDR2 YFSETQ. V was pared by 5 bases and J by 4 bases, with 15 bases between.

The V gene is TRBV14, the J gene TRBJ2-2, with D possibly being TRBD2 (5 bases). Trimming shortened V by 3 bases and J by 4 bases, and 15 bases separated the two germline ends. CDR1 is SGHDN and CDR2 is FVKESK in the germline V gene. The CDR3 contains 16 residues. The CDR3 DNA reads TGTGCCAGCAGCCATACCAGGACGGCGGGCACCGGGGAGCTGTTTTTT. This encodes CASSHTRTAGTGELFF.

This sequence joins TRBV6-1 and TRBJ1-2; 8 nucleotides agree with TRBD1. V gave up 4 bases and J gave up 2 bases; unmatched junction bases: 9. The CDR3 sequence is 16 residues long. The germline V gene encodes CDR1 MNHNS and CDR2 SASEGT. DNA for the CDR3: TGTGCCAGCAGTGGCGGACAGGGCATGTTAAACTATGGCTACACCTTC. This codes for CASSGGQGMLNYGYTF.

The chain is built from TRBV6-6 and TRBJ1-2; perhaps TRBD1 as D (5 bases). CDR1 MNHNY and CDR2 SVGAGI come from the germline V gene (reference sequence). V was trimmed by 5 bases and J by 6 bases, leaving 16 bases between them. CDR3 length: 14 amino acids. The CDR3 loop is CASSPPGKGDGYTF. In DNA form, the CDR3 reads TGTGCCAGCAGTCCTCCTGGGAAAGGGGATGGCTACACCTTC.